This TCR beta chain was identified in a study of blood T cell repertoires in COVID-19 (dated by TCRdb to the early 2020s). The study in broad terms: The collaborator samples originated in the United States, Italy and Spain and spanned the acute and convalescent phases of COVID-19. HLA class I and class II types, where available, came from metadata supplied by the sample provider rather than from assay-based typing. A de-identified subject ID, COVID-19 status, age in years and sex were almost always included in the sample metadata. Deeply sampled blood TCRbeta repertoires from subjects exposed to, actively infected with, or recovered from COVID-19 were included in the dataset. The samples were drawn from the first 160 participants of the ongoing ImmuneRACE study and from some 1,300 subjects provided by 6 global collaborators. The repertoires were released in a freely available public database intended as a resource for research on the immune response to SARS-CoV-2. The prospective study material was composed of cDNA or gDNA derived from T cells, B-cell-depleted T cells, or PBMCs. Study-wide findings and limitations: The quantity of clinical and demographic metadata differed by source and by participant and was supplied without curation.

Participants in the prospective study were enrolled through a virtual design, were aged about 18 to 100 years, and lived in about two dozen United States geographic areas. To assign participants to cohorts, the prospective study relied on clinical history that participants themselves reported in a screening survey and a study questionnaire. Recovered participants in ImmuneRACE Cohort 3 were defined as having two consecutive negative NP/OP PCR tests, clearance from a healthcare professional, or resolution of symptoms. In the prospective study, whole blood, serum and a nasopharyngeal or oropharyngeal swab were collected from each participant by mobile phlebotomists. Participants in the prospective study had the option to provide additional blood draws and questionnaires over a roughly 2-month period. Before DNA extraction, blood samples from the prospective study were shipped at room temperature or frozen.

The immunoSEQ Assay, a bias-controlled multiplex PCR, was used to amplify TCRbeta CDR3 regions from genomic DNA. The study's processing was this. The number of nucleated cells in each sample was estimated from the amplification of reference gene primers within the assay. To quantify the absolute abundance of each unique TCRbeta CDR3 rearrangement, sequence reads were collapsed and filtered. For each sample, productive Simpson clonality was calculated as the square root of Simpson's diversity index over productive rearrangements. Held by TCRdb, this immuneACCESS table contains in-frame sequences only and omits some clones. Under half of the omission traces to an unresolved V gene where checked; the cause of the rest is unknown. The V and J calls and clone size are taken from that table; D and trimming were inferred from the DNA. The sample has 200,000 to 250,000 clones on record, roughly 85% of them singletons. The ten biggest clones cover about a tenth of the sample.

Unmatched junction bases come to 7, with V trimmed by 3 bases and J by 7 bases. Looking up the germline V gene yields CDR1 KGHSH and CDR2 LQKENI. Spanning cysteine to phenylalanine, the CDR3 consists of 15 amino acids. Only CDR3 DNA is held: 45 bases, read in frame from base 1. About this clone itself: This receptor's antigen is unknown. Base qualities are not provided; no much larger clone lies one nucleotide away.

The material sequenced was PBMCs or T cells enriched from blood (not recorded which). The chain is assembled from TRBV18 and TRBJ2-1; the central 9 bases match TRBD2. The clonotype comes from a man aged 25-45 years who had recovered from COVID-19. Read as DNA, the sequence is TGTGCCAGCTCACCTAACGAAGCGGGAGGTAATGAGCAGTTCTTC. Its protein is CASSPNEAGGNEQFF.